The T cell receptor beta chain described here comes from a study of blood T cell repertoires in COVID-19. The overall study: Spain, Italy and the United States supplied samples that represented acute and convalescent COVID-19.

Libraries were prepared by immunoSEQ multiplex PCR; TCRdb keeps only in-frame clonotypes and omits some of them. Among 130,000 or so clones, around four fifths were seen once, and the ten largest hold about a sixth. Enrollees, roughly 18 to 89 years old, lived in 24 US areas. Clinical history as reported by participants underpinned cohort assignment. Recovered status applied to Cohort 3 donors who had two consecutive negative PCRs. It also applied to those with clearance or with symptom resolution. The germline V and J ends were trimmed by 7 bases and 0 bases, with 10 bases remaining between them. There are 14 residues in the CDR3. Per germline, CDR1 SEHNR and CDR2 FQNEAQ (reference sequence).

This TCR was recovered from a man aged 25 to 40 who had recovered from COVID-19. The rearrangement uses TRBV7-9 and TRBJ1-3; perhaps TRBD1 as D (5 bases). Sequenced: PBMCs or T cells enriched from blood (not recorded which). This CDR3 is CASIRQSSGNTIYF. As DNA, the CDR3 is TGTGCCAGCATCAGACAGTCCTCTGGAAACACCATATATTTT.